Listed below are T cell receptor beta chains from one sample, sequenced in a study of T cells in Graves' hyperthyroidism and ophthalmopathy. Using its own MiXCR run on the multiplex PCR reads, TCRdb lists one record per CDR3 protein. The sample records around 620,000 distinct CDR3 sequences, 14% being singletons. Sequencing was performed on blood. The receptors shown here come from a woman younger than 35 with Graves' ophthalmopathy. Each CDR3 is given with its conserved first and last residue. Each record gives: clone size, J gene, D gene, V gene, CDR3 protein, CDR3 DNA. The D gene is left open where the match is weak. A clone size is listed for some rows: how often the clone was seen (once, few, many), or a class if it is expanded.

abundance: .
j_gene: TRBJ2-5
d_gene: TRBD2
v_gene: TRBV18
CDR3aa: CASSPPLAGGIETQYF
CDR3nt: TGTGCCAGCTCACCACCCTTAGCGGGAGGGATAGAGACCCAGTACTTC

abundance: many
j_gene: TRBJ1-1
d_gene: TRBD1
v_gene: TRBV2
CDR3aa: CASSRTGRNTEAFF
CDR3nt: TGTGCCAGCAGTCGGACAGGGAGGAACACTGAAGCTTTCTTT

abundance: .
j_gene: TRBJ1-2
d_gene: TRBD1
v_gene: TRBV7-2
CDR3aa: CASSFQGQGASGYTF
CDR3nt: TGTGCCAGCAGCTTTCAAGGGCAGGGGGCCTCTGGCTACACCTTC

abundance: .
j_gene: TRBJ1-5
d_gene: .
v_gene: TRBV7-9
CDR3aa: CASSPRWDQPQHF
CDR3nt: TGTGCCAGCAGCCCCCGGTGGGATCAGCCCCAGCATTTT

abundance: many
j_gene: TRBJ1-2
d_gene: .
v_gene: TRBV5-6
CDR3aa: CASSLDSGDVYGYTF
CDR3nt: TGTGCCAGCAGCTTGGATTCAGGGGACGTCTATGGCTACACCTTC

abundance: many
j_gene: TRBJ2-7
d_gene: .
v_gene: TRBV3-1
CDR3aa: CASSQDRGGQYF
CDR3nt: TGTGCCAGCAGCCAAGATCGAGGGGGGCAGTACTTC

abundance: few
j_gene: TRBJ1-1
d_gene: .
v_gene: TRBV7-9
CDR3aa: CASSPRANPYHTEAFF
CDR3nt: TGTGCCAGCAGCCCCCGGGCGAACCCCTACCATACTGAAGCTTTCTTT

abundance: many
j_gene: TRBJ2-3
d_gene: TRBD1
v_gene: TRBV6-1
CDR3aa: CASRPLKSGTATDAQYF
CDR3nt: TGTGCCAGCAGGCCCCTTAAGTCCGGGACAGCCACAGATGCGCAGTATTTT

abundance: many
j_gene: TRBJ2-1
d_gene: .
v_gene: TRBV5-1
CDR3aa: CASSLASDEQFF
CDR3nt: TGCGCCAGCAGCTTGGCCTCGGATGAGCAGTTCTTC

abundance: few
j_gene: TRBJ2-2
d_gene: TRBD1
v_gene: TRBV20-1
CDR3aa: CSADNRGNTGELFF
CDR3nt: TGCAGTGCTGACAACAGGGGGAACACCGGGGAGCTGTTTTTT

abundance: .
j_gene: TRBJ2-1
d_gene: .
v_gene: TRBV25-1
CDR3aa: CASSEFLNSYNEQFF
CDR3nt: TGTGCCAGCAGTGAATTTCTGAACTCCTACAATGAGCAGTTCTTC

abundance: .
j_gene: TRBJ2-1
d_gene: TRBD2
v_gene: TRBV24-1
CDR3aa: CAASGTSGWDSSYNEQFF
CDR3nt: TGTGCCGCCTCCGGGACTAGCGGTTGGGACAGCTCCTACAATGAGCAGTTCTTC

abundance: many
j_gene: TRBJ1-1
d_gene: .
v_gene: TRBV12-3/TRBV12-4
CDR3aa: CASSFPSSGGGTEAFF
CDR3nt: TGTGCCAGCAGTTTCCCCTCTTCGGGGGGCGGCACTGAAGCTTTCTTT

abundance: many
j_gene: TRBJ2-1
d_gene: TRBD1
v_gene: TRBV7-3
CDR3aa: CASSDRDRGWNEQFF
CDR3nt: TGTGCCAGCAGCGACCGGGACAGGGGGTGGAATGAGCAGTTCTTC

abundance: few
j_gene: TRBJ1-1
d_gene: .
v_gene: TRBV4-2
CDR3aa: CASRYGTGNTEAFF
CDR3nt: TGTGCCAGCAGGTACGGGACCGGGAACACTGAAGCTTTCTTT

abundance: many
j_gene: TRBJ2-5
d_gene: .
v_gene: TRBV7-2
CDR3aa: CASTLIGEPGETQYF
CDR3nt: TGTGCCAGCACCTTGATTGGGGAGCCCGGAGAGACCCAGTACTTC

abundance: few
j_gene: TRBJ2-5
d_gene: TRBD1
v_gene: TRBV5-1
CDR3aa: CASSYIASGGVETQYF
CDR3nt: TGCGCCAGCAGCTACATCGCCTCAGGGGGCGTAGAGACCCAGTACTTC

abundance: many
j_gene: TRBJ2-1
d_gene: TRBD2
v_gene: TRBV2
CDR3aa: CASSEVASGRGYEQFF
CDR3nt: TGTGCCAGCAGTGAAGTTGCTAGCGGGAGAGGTTATGAGCAGTTCTTC

abundance: .
j_gene: TRBJ2-5
d_gene: .
v_gene: TRBV12-3/TRBV12-4
CDR3aa: CASGPGQETQYF
CDR3nt: TGTGCCAGCGGTCCCGGGCAAGAGACCCAGTACTTC

abundance: few
j_gene: TRBJ2-5
d_gene: .
v_gene: TRBV20-1
CDR3aa: CSAPRWETQYF
CDR3nt: TGCAGTGCTCCGAGGTGGGAGACCCAGTACTTC

abundance: many
j_gene: TRBJ2-7
d_gene: TRBD2
v_gene: TRBV29-1
CDR3aa: CSVAGLAGESTYEQYF
CDR3nt: TGCAGCGTTGCGGGACTAGCGGGAGAGTCCACCTACGAGCAGTACTTC

abundance: .
j_gene: TRBJ2-5
d_gene: .
v_gene: TRBV25-1
CDR3aa: CASWGLRTQYF
CDR3nt: TGTGCCAGTTGGGGGCTCCGAACCCAGTACTTC

abundance: many
j_gene: TRBJ1-1
d_gene: .
v_gene: TRBV28
CDR3aa: CASSFYLSLARTVNTEAFF
CDR3nt: TGTGCCAGCAGTTTCTATTTATCTTTGGCCCGGACGGTGAACACTGAAGCTTTCTTT

abundance: many
j_gene: TRBJ1-1
d_gene: .
v_gene: TRBV7-9
CDR3aa: CASSSGLREAFF
CDR3nt: TGTGCCAGCAGCTCGGGACTCCGTGAAGCTTTCTTT

abundance: many
j_gene: TRBJ2-1
d_gene: TRBD1
v_gene: TRBV24-1
CDR3aa: CATSEPGQGINNEQFF
CDR3nt: TGTGCCACCAGTGAACCGGGACAGGGGATCAACAATGAGCAGTTCTTC

abundance: many
j_gene: TRBJ1-5
d_gene: TRBD1
v_gene: TRBV10-3
CDR3aa: CAISDMGQGNQPQHF
CDR3nt: TGTGCCATCAGTGATATGGGACAGGGGAACCAGCCCCAGCATTTT

abundance: .
j_gene: TRBJ2-7
d_gene: .
v_gene: TRBV18
CDR3aa: CASSPPGGLYEQYF
CDR3nt: TGTGCCAGCTCACCACCGGGGGGACTCTACGAGCAGTACTTC

abundance: .
j_gene: TRBJ2-2
d_gene: TRBD1
v_gene: TRBV27
CDR3aa: CASSQWTGGFGELFF
CDR3nt: TGTGCCAGCAGTCAATGGACAGGGGGCTTCGGGGAGCTGTTTTTT

abundance: few
j_gene: TRBJ1-1
d_gene: TRBD1
v_gene: TRBV7-9
CDR3aa: CASSLGLGKGQGITEAFF
CDR3nt: TGTGCCAGCAGCTTAGGATTGGGGAAGGGACAGGGAATCACTGAAGCTTTCTTT

abundance: many
j_gene: TRBJ2-3
d_gene: TRBD2
v_gene: TRBV10-3
CDR3aa: CAIAGGTDTQYF
CDR3nt: TGTGCCATAGCGGGAGGGACAGATACGCAGTATTTT

abundance: .
j_gene: TRBJ1-1
d_gene: TRBD1
v_gene: TRBV18
CDR3aa: CASGRGQDTEAFF
CDR3nt: TGTGCCAGCGGCCGGGGACAGGACACTGAAGCTTTCTTT

abundance: many
j_gene: TRBJ2-1
d_gene: .
v_gene: TRBV10-2
CDR3aa: CASSEDSSYNEQFF
CDR3nt: TGCGCCAGCAGTGAGGACAGCTCCTACAATGAGCAGTTCTTC

abundance: .
j_gene: TRBJ1-1
d_gene: TRBD1
v_gene: TRBV5-1
CDR3aa: CASSSPDRRNTEAFF
CDR3nt: TGCGCCAGCAGCTCTCCGGACAGGCGGAACACTGAAGCTTTCTTT

abundance: once
j_gene: TRBJ2-1
d_gene: .
v_gene: TRBV10-3
CDR3aa: CAISESKGGRYEQFF
CDR3nt: TGTGCCATCAGTGAGTCGAAAGGGGGGCGATACGAGCAGTTCTTC

abundance: .
j_gene: TRBJ2-3
d_gene: .
v_gene: TRBV20-1
CDR3aa: CSARDPKASTDTQYF
CDR3nt: TGCAGTGCTAGAGATCCAAAGGCTAGCACAGATACGCAGTATTTT

abundance: many
j_gene: TRBJ2-1
d_gene: TRBD2
v_gene: TRBV20-1
CDR3aa: CSARDRTSGSPSVNEQFF
CDR3nt: TGCAGTGCTAGAGATCGGACTAGCGGGAGTCCCTCCGTCAATGAGCAGTTCTTC

abundance: many
j_gene: TRBJ2-7
d_gene: .
v_gene: TRBV30
CDR3aa: CAWSVAGASEQYF
CDR3nt: TGTGCCTGGAGTGTAGCAGGGGCGAGCGAGCAGTACTTC

abundance: many
j_gene: TRBJ2-7
d_gene: .
v_gene: TRBV9
CDR3aa: CASSVGSSNYEQYF
CDR3nt: TGTGCCAGCAGCGTAGGGTCCAGTAACTACGAGCAGTACTTC

abundance: few
j_gene: TRBJ2-1
d_gene: .
v_gene: TRBV12-3/TRBV12-4
CDR3aa: CASSPSGWEGYLGRGSYNEQFF
CDR3nt: TGTGCCAGCAGCCCCTCGGGTTGGGAAGGTTATCTGGGAAGGGGGTCCTACAATGAGCAGTTCTTC

abundance: few
j_gene: TRBJ1-1
d_gene: TRBD1
v_gene: TRBV29-1
CDR3aa: CSAYRGTEAFF
CDR3nt: TGCAGCGCTTACAGGGGCACTGAAGCTTTCTTT

abundance: .
j_gene: TRBJ2-7
d_gene: .
v_gene: TRBV19
CDR3aa: CASRDNTAYEQYF
CDR3nt: TGTGCCAGTCGGGACAACACGGCGTACGAGCAGTACTTC

abundance: many
j_gene: TRBJ2-3
d_gene: TRBD2
v_gene: TRBV11-2
CDR3aa: CASSSRGGLAGVRDTQYF
CDR3nt: TGTGCCAGCAGCTCCCGGGGAGGACTAGCGGGAGTGAGAGATACGCAGTATTTT

abundance: .
j_gene: TRBJ2-6
d_gene: .
v_gene: TRBV19
CDR3aa: CASRSPFSSGANVLTF
CDR3nt: TGTGCCAGTAGGTCCCCCTTCAGCTCTGGGGCCAACGTCCTGACTTTC

abundance: few
j_gene: TRBJ2-7
d_gene: TRBD1
v_gene: TRBV30
CDR3aa: CAWTVGTGGAYEQYF
CDR3nt: TGTGCCTGGACTGTGGGGACAGGGGGTGCCTACGAGCAGTACTTC

abundance: many
j_gene: TRBJ2-7
d_gene: .
v_gene: TRBV6-2/TRBV6-3
CDR3aa: CASSYSEAYEQYF
CDR3nt: TGTGCCAGCAGTTACTCAGAAGCGTACGAGCAGTACTTC

abundance: many
j_gene: TRBJ2-7
d_gene: .
v_gene: TRBV30
CDR3aa: CAWSVGVSYEQYF
CDR3nt: TGTGCCTGGAGTGTCGGGGTCTCCTACGAGCAGTACTTC

abundance: many
j_gene: TRBJ2-7
d_gene: .
v_gene: TRBV28
CDR3aa: CASSLGASEVGEQYF
CDR3nt: TGTGCCAGCAGTTTAGGGGCCTCGGAGGTCGGCGAGCAGTACTTC

abundance: many
j_gene: TRBJ2-2
d_gene: TRBD2
v_gene: TRBV28
CDR3aa: CASSLEGLAGVTGELFF
CDR3nt: TGTGCCAGCAGTTTGGAGGGGCTAGCGGGAGTCACCGGGGAGCTGTTTTTT

abundance: many
j_gene: TRBJ1-1
d_gene: TRBD1
v_gene: TRBV12-3/TRBV12-4
CDR3aa: CASSLTTGLNTEAFF
CDR3nt: TGTGCCAGCAGTTTAACGACAGGGCTGAACACTGAAGCTTTCTTT

abundance: many
j_gene: TRBJ2-7
d_gene: .
v_gene: TRBV7-9
CDR3aa: CASSLEGAAYEQYF
CDR3nt: TGTGCCAGCAGCTTGGAGGGGGCGGCGTACGAGCAGTACTTC

abundance: few
j_gene: TRBJ2-1
d_gene: TRBD2
v_gene: TRBV4-1
CDR3aa: CASSHMGLAGENSYNEQFF
CDR3nt: TGCGCCAGCAGCCACATGGGACTAGCGGGAGAGAACTCCTACAATGAGCAGTTCTTC

abundance: many
j_gene: TRBJ2-2
d_gene: .
v_gene: TRBV29-1
CDR3aa: CSAGTPDGELFF
CDR3nt: TGCAGCGCCGGGACTCCGGACGGGGAGCTGTTTTTT

abundance: many
j_gene: TRBJ1-4
d_gene: .
v_gene: TRBV2
CDR3aa: CASSGSRYNEKLFF
CDR3nt: TGTGCCAGCAGTGGTTCCAGATATAATGAAAAACTGTTTTTT

abundance: many
j_gene: TRBJ1-1
d_gene: .
v_gene: TRBV27
CDR3aa: CASSRGGSNTEAFF
CDR3nt: TGTGCCAGCAGTCGGGGAGGGTCCAACACTGAAGCTTTCTTT